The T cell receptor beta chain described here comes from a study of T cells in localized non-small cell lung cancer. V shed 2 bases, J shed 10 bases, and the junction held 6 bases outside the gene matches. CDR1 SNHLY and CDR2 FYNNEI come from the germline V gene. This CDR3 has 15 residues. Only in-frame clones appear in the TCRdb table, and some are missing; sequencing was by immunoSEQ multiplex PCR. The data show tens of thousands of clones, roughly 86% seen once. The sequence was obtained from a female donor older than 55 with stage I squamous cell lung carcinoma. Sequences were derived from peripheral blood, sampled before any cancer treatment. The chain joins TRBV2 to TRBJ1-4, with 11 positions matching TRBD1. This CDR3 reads CASSELDRGRGKLFF. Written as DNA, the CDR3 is TGTGCCAGCAGTGAACTGGACAGGGGGCGAGGAAAACTGTTTTTT.